A selection of T cell receptor beta chains follows, all from one sample in a study of shared clonotypes between healthy human individuals. Sequencing was performed with immunoSEQ multiplex PCR; in TCRdb, only in-frame clones are kept and a portion is missing. Of under 600,000 clones listed, approximately 95% are singletons. The sequencing input was naive CD4+ T cells sorted from blood. The receptors here all came from a woman under 40 in good health. Both conserved end residues are part of each CDR3. Each record gives: D gene, V gene, CDR3 length, CDR3 protein. D genes are given only for firm matches.

- TRBV23-1 12 CASSLKPQDGFF
TRBD1 TRBV19 14 CASRRTGTNEKLFF
TRBD2 TRBV11-2 16 CASSLTSGGRGGEQFF
- TRBV5-6 15 CASSLLVGPGDEQFF
- TRBV13 13 CASSRQGAYEQYF
TRBD2 TRBV5-1 15 CASRRPGLAGYEQYF
- TRBV5-1 14 CASSATGEGDGYTF
- TRBV5-6 15 CASSLRRVRYNEQFF
- TRBV29-1 16 CSVDSYDRQSTDTQYF
TRBD1 TRBV15 17 CATSRLGQNSGANVLTF
- TRBV2 12 CASSGTGNEQFF
- TRBV25-1 13 CASSADLNTEAFF
- TRBV5-6 13 CASSLLRQETQYF
TRBD2 TRBV6-5 12 CASRTSGYEQYF
TRBD2 TRBV6-5 15 CASRWTSGRVYEQYF
- TRBV19 13 CASSIQYYQPQHF
- TRBV20-1 10 CSASTYEQYF
- TRBV28 15 CASSYPGHTNQPQHF
- TRBV4-2 13 CASSLRTGYGYTF
- TRBV19 14 CASSIVGSPSVQYF
- TRBV28 14 CASSERRRTYGYTF
- TRBV6-1 16 CASSESRPFSGNTIYF
- TRBV30 11 CAWSAGPEQFF
TRBD2 TRBV6-1 15 CASSILAGDTGELFF
TRBD2 TRBV11-2 18 CASRYRLAGGYNTGELFF
TRBD1 TRBV7-8 16 CASSLGRQGSNQPQHF
- TRBV18 14 CASSPRSLQETQYF
- TRBV6-4 15 CASRPTFTMNTEAFF
TRBD1 TRBV5-1 16 CASSLNLGQGSYEQYF
- TRBV9 13 CASSVVSGTEAFF
- TRBV28 10 CASRSNGYTF
- TRBV28 15 CASTSPGGYSYEQYF
TRBD1 TRBV28 14 CASRKQGVDQAQHF
TRBD1 TRBV19 15 CASRLTGGSNQPQHF
TRBD1 TRBV5-4 16 CASSLAGQGMNTEAFF
TRBD2 TRBV6-5 14 CAAGRGSGTDTQYF
TRBD1 TRBV9 16 CASSPSGTEPYNEQFF
TRBD2 TRBV6-5 14 CASSQLAGAREQYF
TRBD1 TRBV27 14 CASGRDRGTYEQYF
TRBD2 TRBV11-2 15 CASSLVRGRAYEQYF
- TRBV6-5 13 CASSTRFTDTQYF
- TRBV19 15 CASSFGTVGSYEQYF
- TRBV28 13 CASTVGRADTQYF
TRBD1 TRBV5-1 16 CASSRGEDRRRETQYF
TRBD2 TRBV28 13 CASSSWAGGTQYF
- TRBV6-5 15 CASSSPRGTMYEQYF
TRBD2 TRBV5-1 15 CASTLGGDGTNEQFF
- TRBV5-1 15 CASSHGSLNTGELFF
- TRBV7-9 13 CASSFTVSYEQYF
- TRBV10-3 14 CAISEGVSNQPQHF
- TRBV4-1 12 CASSQVGVTQYF
- TRBV6-1 13 CASSELANYGYTF
- TRBV21-1 17 CASSKAAGQNINQPQHF
- TRBV30 13 CALRKGGNTEAFF
TRBD2 TRBV5-6 16 CASSAGTSGSTDTQYF